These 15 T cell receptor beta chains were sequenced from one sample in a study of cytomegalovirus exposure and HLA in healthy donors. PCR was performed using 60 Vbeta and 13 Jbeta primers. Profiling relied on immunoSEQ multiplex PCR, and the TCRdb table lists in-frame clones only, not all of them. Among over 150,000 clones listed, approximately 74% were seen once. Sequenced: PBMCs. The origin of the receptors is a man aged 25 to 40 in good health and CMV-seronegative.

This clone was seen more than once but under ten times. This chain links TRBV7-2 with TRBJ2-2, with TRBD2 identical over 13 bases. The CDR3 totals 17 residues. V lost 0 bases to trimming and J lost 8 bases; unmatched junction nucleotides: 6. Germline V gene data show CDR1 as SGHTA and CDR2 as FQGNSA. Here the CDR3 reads CASSLALLAGGPGELFF. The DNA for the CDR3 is TGTGCCAGCAGCTTAGCGCTACTAGCGGGGGGGCCAGGGGAGCTGTTTTTT.

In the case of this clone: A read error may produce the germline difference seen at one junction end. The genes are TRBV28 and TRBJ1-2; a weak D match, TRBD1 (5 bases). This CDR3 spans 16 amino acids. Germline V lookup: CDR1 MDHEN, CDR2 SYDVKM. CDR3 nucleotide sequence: TGTGCCAGCAGTTTTCAGGGAGGGAATGGCAACTATGGCTACCCCTTC. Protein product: CASSFQGGNGNYGYPF.

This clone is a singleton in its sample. The CDR3 DNA is TGTGCCAGCAGCTTAGCGGGGGGGCCCGGAGATACGCAGTATTTT. Residues: CASSLAGGPGDTQYF. This chain links TRBV7-6 with TRBJ2-3; TRBD2 might be the D (7 bases). Trimming stripped 0 bases from V and 5 bases from J, with 12 bases between. Per germline, CDR1 SGHVS and CDR2 FNYEAQ. There are 15 residues in the CDR3.

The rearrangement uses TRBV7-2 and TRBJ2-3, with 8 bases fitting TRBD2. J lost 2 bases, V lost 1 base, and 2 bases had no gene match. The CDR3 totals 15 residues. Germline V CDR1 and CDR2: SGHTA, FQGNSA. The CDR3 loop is CASSLERGFTDTQYF. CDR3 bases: TGTGCCAGCAGCTTAGAGCGGGGGTTCACAGATACGCAGTATTTT.

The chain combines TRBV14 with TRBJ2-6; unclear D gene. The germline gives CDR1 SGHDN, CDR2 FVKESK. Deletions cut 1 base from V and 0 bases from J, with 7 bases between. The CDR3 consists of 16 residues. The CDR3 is CASSQGKSSGANVLTF. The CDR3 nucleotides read TGTGCCAGCAGCCAAGGTAAGAGCTCTGGGGCCAACGTCCTGACTTTC.

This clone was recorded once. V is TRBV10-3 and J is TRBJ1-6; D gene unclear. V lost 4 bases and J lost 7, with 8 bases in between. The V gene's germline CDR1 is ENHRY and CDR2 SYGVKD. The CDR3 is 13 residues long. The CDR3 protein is CAISGRRNSPLHF. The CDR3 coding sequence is TGTGCCATCAGTGGACGGAGGAATTCACCCCTCCACTTT.

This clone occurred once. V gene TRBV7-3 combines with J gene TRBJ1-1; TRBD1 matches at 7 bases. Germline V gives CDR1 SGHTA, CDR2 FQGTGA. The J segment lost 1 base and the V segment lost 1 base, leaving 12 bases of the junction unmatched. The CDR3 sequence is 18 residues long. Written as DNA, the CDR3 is TGTGCCAGCAGCTTAAGGGGCTTCGGGACAGCACCGAACACTGAAGCTTTCTTT. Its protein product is CASSLRGFGTAPNTEAFF. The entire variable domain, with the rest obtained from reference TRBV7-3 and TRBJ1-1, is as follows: GAGVSQTPSNKVTEKGKYVELRCDPISGHTALYWYRQSLGQGPEFLIYFQGTGAADDSGLPNDRFFAVRPEGSVSTLKIQRTERGDSAVYLCASSLRGFGTAPNTEAFFGQGTRLTVV.

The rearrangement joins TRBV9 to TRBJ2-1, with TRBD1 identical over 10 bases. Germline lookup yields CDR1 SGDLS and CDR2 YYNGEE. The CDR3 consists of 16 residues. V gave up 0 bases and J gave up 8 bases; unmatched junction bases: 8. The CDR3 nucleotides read TGTGCCAGCAGCGTAGGTGGGACAGGGGCAATGGATGAGCAGTTCTTC. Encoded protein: CASSVGGTGAMDEQFF.

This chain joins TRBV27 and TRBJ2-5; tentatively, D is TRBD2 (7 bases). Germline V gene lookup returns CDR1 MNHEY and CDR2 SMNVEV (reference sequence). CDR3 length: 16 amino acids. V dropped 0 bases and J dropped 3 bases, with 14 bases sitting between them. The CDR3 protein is CASSLSWGAGEETQYF. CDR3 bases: TGTGCCAGCAGTTTATCATGGGGGGCGGGGGAAGAGACCCAGTACTTC.

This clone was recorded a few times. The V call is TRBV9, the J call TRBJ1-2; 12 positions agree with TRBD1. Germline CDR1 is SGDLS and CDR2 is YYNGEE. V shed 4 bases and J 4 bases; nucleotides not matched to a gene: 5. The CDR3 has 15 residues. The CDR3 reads CASSPGTGGTYGYTF. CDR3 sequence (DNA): TGTGCCAGCAGCCCGGGGACAGGGGGCACCTATGGCTACACCTTC.

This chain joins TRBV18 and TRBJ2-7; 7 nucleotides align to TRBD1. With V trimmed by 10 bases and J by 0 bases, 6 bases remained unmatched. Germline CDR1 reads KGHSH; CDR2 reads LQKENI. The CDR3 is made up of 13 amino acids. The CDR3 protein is CATSGQNSYEQYF. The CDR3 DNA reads TGTGCCACCTCGGGACAGAACTCCTACGAGCAGTACTTC.

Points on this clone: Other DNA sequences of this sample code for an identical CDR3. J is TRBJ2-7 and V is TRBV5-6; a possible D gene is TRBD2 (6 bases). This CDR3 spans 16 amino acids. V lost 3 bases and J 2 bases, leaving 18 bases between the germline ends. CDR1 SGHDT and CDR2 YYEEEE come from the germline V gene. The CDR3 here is CASSYRLAGPTYEQYF. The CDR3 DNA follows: TGTGCCAGCAGCTACCGACTGGCGGGGCCCACCTACGAGCAGTACTTC.

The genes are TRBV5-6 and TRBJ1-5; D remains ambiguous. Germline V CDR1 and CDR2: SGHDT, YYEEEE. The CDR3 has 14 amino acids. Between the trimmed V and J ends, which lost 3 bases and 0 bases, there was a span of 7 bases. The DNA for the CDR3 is TGTGCCAGCAGCTATTTCAATAGCAATCAGCCCCAGCATTTT. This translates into CASSYFNSNQPQHF.

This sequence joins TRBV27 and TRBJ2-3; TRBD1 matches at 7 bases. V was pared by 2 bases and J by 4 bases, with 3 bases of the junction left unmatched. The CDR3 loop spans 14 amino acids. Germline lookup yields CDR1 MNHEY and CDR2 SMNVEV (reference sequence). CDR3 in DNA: TGTGCCAGCAGTTTAGACAGGGCCGCAGATACGCAGTATTTT. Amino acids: CASSLDRAADTQYF.

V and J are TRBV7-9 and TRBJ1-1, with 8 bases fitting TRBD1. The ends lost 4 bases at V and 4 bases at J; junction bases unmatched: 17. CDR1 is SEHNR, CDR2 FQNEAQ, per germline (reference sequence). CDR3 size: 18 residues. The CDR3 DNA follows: TGTGCCAGCAGCTCTGGGACAGGACAACGAGGGTCGGCCACTGAAGCTTTCTTT. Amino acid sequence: CASSSGTGQRGSATEAFF.